This T cell receptor (beta chain) was sequenced during a study of shared clonotypes between healthy human individuals. TCRdb's copy holds only in-frame clones and misses some; the assay was immunoSEQ multiplex PCR. The sample contains some 1,100,000 clones, around 82% of which appear only once. V was cut by 0 bases and J by 4 bases, with 13 bases left in between. The CDR3 consists of 16 residues. Germline CDR1 SGHKS, CDR2 YYEKEE (reference sequence). This chain joins TRBV5-5 and TRBJ1-4; D is possibly TRBD1 (6 bases). Sequenced input: memory CD4+ T cells from PBMCs. Sample subset: CD45RA-negative fraction. The receptor's source is a man aged 18 to 30 in good health. Some clones in this sample may be carry-over from other donors' samples. This CDR3 is CASSLGGGWINEKLFF. CDR3 DNA: TGTGCCAGCAGCTTGGGCGGGGGCTGGATTAATGAAAAACTGTTTTTT.